This TCR beta chain is from a study of blood T cells in healthy people across ages. Germline loops: CDR1 ENHRY, CDR2 SYGVKD. This CDR3 is 11 amino acids long. V was shortened by 4 bases and J by 13 bases, with 11 bases between the two germline ends. Study-wide results and limits: Long-lived donors had more naive CD4+ cells and higher diversity than aged donors.

In its sample, this clonotype was seen a few times. Its antigen is still unknown. Combining a sample-barcoded 5' primer with a J-beta primer mix, a second PCR ran for roughly 7 to 12 cycles. TCRdb re-analysed the 5' RACE reads in MiXCR, keeping a single row per CDR3 protein. Found here are some 1.7 million distinct CDR3 sequences, 28% of them singletons; the top ten hold less than 9.5%. Sample: blood. This chain uses TRBV10-3 with TRBJ2-4, with D uncertain. This TCR came from a woman in her twenties or thirties in good health. The CDR3 region has the DNA TGTGCCATCAGTGTAAGTGATGAGCAGTACTTC. Protein sequence: CAISVSDEQYF.